Below, 28 T cell receptor beta chains from the same sample are listed, as sequenced in a study of cytomegalovirus exposure and HLA in healthy donors. PCR primers comprised 60 Vbeta and 13 Jbeta primers. Sequenced by immunoSEQ multiplex PCR; TCRdb stores in-frame clones only, minus some. This table has some 130,000 clones, roughly 80% appearing once. Sequenced sample: PBMCs. These receptors all come from a boy aged 5-17 years in good health and CMV-seronegative.

The chain has TRBV7-2 and TRBJ2-7, with TRBD2 identical over 11 bases. The CDR3 is 16 residues long. Trimming removed 5 bases from V and 0 bases from J; junction bases left unmatched: 6. The V gene's germline CDR1 is SGHTA and CDR2 FQGNSA. CDR3 sequence: CASSLGLAGNSYEQYF. CDR3 nucleotide sequence: TGTGCCAGCAGCCTTGGACTAGCGGGCAACTCCTACGAGCAGTACTTC.

V is TRBV4-1 and J is TRBJ2-2; 7 nucleotides line up with TRBD2. V was pared by 4 bases and J by 0 bases, with 11 bases of the junction left unmatched. The CDR3 sequence is 18 residues long. CDR1 is MGHRA, CDR2 YSYEKL, per germline. CDR3 in amino acids: CASSRAATSTSNTGELFF. The CDR3, as DNA: TGCGCCAGCAGCCGAGCAGCGACTAGCACCTCGAACACCGGGGAGCTGTTTTTT.

The genes are TRBV2 and TRBJ2-6; TRBD2 is a possible D gene (5 bases). V lost 6 bases and J lost 0, with 12 bases in between. There are 16 residues in the CDR3. Germline V lookup: CDR1 SNHLY, CDR2 FYNNEI. This chain's CDR3 is CASSPGDSSGANVLTF. The CDR3 coding sequence is TGTGCCAGCAGCCCCGGGGATAGCTCTGGGGCCAACGTCCTGACTTTC.

DNA of the CDR3: TGCGCCAGCAGTGAGTCGAGTCGGGGTCCAAAGACCCAGTACTTC. Its translation: CASSESSRGPKTQYF. This chain links TRBV10-1 with TRBJ2-5; D may be TRBD2 (5 bases). The germline gives CDR1 WNHNN, CDR2 SYGVQD (reference sequence). Trimming pared 0 bases from V and 6 bases from J, leaving 14 bases between. This CDR3 contains 15 residues.

The V gene is TRBV25-1, the J gene TRBJ2-1; 8 nucleotides align to TRBD1. The trim removed 3 bases at V and 7 bases at J, leaving 11 bases unmatched. The CDR3 runs to 16 residues. Germline CDR1 and CDR2: MGHDK and SYGVNS. In DNA, the CDR3 is TGTGCCAGCAGTGATTTTCCAGGGGGCTTATGGAATGAGCAGTTCTTC. Its protein is CASSDFPGGLWNEQFF.

J is TRBJ2-7 and V is TRBV11-1; D is possibly TRBD1 (6 bases). Germline V gives CDR1 SGHAT, CDR2 FQDESV (reference sequence). This CDR3 contains 14 residues. The V gene lost 5 bases and the J gene lost 0 bases, with 11 bases spanning the gap. CDR3 sequence reads: CASSPDSFSYEQYF. CDR3 sequence (DNA): TGTGCCAGCAGCCCGGACAGTTTCTCCTACGAGCAGTACTTC.

The V and J genes are TRBV6-5 and TRBJ2-5, with D maybe TRBD2 (5 bases). The ends were cut back, 0 bases at V and 3 bases at J, with 8 bases in the middle. The germline gives CDR1 MNHEY, CDR2 SVGAGI. The length of the CDR3 is 14 residues. The CDR3 nucleotides read TGTGCCAGCAGTTACTCGCTCGGGGAAGAGACCCAGTACTTC. Its translation is CASSYSLGEETQYF.

J is TRBJ2-2 and V is TRBV14, with D uncertain. Trimming left V 4 bases short and J 1 base short, with 7 bases between. The CDR3 has 14 residues. CDR1 is SGHDN, CDR2 FVKESK, per germline. The CDR3 bases are TGTGCCAGCAGCCGACGGGTGAACACCGGGGAGCTGTTTTTT. Protein sequence: CASSRRVNTGELFF.

The chain links TRBV15 to TRBJ2-7, with 11 bases fitting TRBD2. This CDR3 is 19 amino acids long. With 0 bases clipped from V and 4 bases from J, the junction kept 14 bases outside the gene matches. Germline V gene data show CDR1 as LNHNV and CDR2 as YYDKDF (reference sequence). CDR3 amino acids: CATSRDTTGRTSGPYEQYF. The CDR3 coding sequence is TGTGCCACCAGCAGAGATACCACAGGGAGGACTAGCGGGCCTTACGAGCAGTACTTC. The full variable domain, in which reference TRBV15 and TRBJ2-7 provide the parts outside the CDR3, is DAMVIQNPRYQVTQFGKPVTLSCSQTLNHNVMYWYQQKSSQAPKLLFHYYDKDFNNEADTPDNFQSRRPNTSFCFLDIRSPGLGDTAMYLCATSRDTTGRTSGPYEQYFGPGTRLTVT.

The V call is TRBV7-9, the J call TRBJ2-2, with D unclear. This CDR3 spans 15 amino acids. Germline loops: CDR1 SEHNR, CDR2 FQNEAQ (reference sequence). Between the trimmed V and J ends, which lost 2 bases and 1 base, there was a span of 8 bases. The CDR3, as DNA: TGTGCCAGCAGCTTACTAGAGGAGAACACCGGGGAGCTGTTTTTT. Encoded protein: CASSLLEENTGELFF. Full variable domain (rest looked up from reference TRBV7-9 and TRBJ2-2): DTGVSQNPRHKITKRGQNVTFRCDPISEHNRLYWYRQTLGQGPEFLTYFQNEAQLEKSRLLSDRFSAERPKGSFSTLEIQRTEQGDSAMYLCASSLLEENTGELFFGEGSRLTVL.

The chain joins TRBV27 to TRBJ1-5; 9 nucleotides line up with TRBD1. From germline, CDR1 is MNHEY and CDR2 SMNVEV (reference sequence). The V segment lost 5 bases and the J segment 1 base; nucleotides outside the gene matches: 3. This CDR3 region has 15 residues. The CDR3 DNA follows: TGTGCCAGCAGTCAACAGGGGGCGAGCAATCAGCCCCAGCATTTT. Its translation is CASSQQGASNQPQHF.

V usage is TRBV30 and J usage is TRBJ2-7, with 7 bases lining up with TRBD2. V lost 2 bases and J lost 5; bases outside the gene matches: 9. This CDR3 comprises 14 residues. The germline V gene has CDR1 GTSNPN and CDR2 SVGIG (reference sequence). The CDR3 spells CAWSPLANHDEQYF. CDR3 bases: TGTGCCTGGAGTCCACTAGCGAATCATGACGAGCAGTACTTC.

V and J are TRBV9 and TRBJ2-1, with a possible D match to TRBD1 (7 bases). Germline CDR1 reads SGDLS; CDR2 reads YYNGEE. The CDR3 extends over 15 amino acids. The V and J ends lost 2 bases and 3 bases respectively, with 12 bases between them. The CDR3 region has the DNA TGTGCCAGCAGCGTGGCAGGGGGAGGCTACAATGAGCAGTTCTTC. Its protein product is CASSVAGGGYNEQFF.

This chain uses TRBV20-1 with TRBJ2-3; unclear D gene. The V end was cut by 3 bases, the J end by 3 bases, with 4 bases between. Germline lookup yields CDR1 DFQATT and CDR2 SNEGSKA (reference sequence). This CDR3 has 11 residues. In nucleotides, the CDR3 is TGCAGTGCTAGCGGTACAGATACGCAGTATTTT. It specifies CSASGTDTQYF.

The chain has TRBV19 and TRBJ1-1; 7 positions match TRBD1. Germline loops: CDR1 LNHDA, CDR2 SQIVND (reference sequence). CDR3 length equals 15 residues. The ends lost 5 bases at V and 6 bases at J; junction bases unmatched: 12. This CDR3 is CASSSIGGASAEAFF. The DNA of the CDR3 is TGTGCCAGTAGTTCAATAGGGGGCGCGTCGGCTGAAGCTTTCTTT. Supplemented by reference TRBV19 and TRBJ1-1, the full variable domain reads DGGITQSPKYLFRKEGQNVTLSCEQNLNHDAMYWYRQDPGQGLRLIYYSQIVNDFQKGDIAEGYSVSREKKESFPLTVTSAQKNPTAFYLCASSSIGGASAEAFFGQGTRLTVV.

The chain links TRBV5-4 to TRBJ2-1; 7 positions agree with TRBD2. CDR1 and CDR2 from the germline V gene are SGHNT and YYREEE (reference sequence). The CDR3 sequence is 15 residues long. The J segment lost 3 bases and the V segment lost 4 bases, leaving 7 bases of the junction unmatched. The CDR3 loop reads CASSNGASGYNEQFF. CDR3 coding DNA: TGTGCCAGCAGCAACGGGGCTAGCGGCTACAATGAGCAGTTCTTC.

This clone was seen more than once but under ten times. This sequence joins TRBV6-5 and TRBJ1-2; D is unresolved. The germline V and J ends were trimmed by 7 bases and 3 bases, with 12 bases remaining between them. In germline, CDR1 is MNHEY, CDR2 SVGAGI. This CDR3 has 13 residues. CDR3 amino acids: CASTVGSYYGYTF. For the CDR3, the DNA is TGTGCCAGCACGGTCGGGTCGTACTATGGCTACACCTTC.

This sequence joins TRBV9 and TRBJ1-5, with TRBD1 matching 9 bases. The J segment lost 6 bases and the V segment lost 3 bases, leaving 4 bases of the junction unmatched. This CDR3 spans 14 amino acids. CDR1 SGDLS and CDR2 YYNGEE come from the germline V gene. The CDR3 loop reads CASSETGGGQPQHF. The CDR3 nucleotides read TGTGCCAGCAGCGAAACAGGGGGCGGTCAGCCCCAGCATTTT.

The chain uses TRBV11-3 and TRBJ2-5; D unresolved. Germline assignment: CDR1 SGHNT and CDR2 YENEEA. This CDR3 contains 13 residues. The V gene lost 1 base and the J gene lost 5 bases, with 8 bases spanning the gap. The CDR3 loop reads CASSLVGGETQYF. The CDR3 nucleotides are TGTGCCAGCAGCTTAGTTGGTGGCGAGACCCAGTACTTC.

The J gene is TRBJ2-2, the V gene TRBV4-2, with 8 bases matching TRBD2. The CDR3 is 17 residues long. Unmatched junction bases numbered 13, after V lost 4 bases and J lost 6 bases. Germline CDR1 is LGHNA and CDR2 is YNFKEQ. The CDR3 sequence: CASSRRREAGAAGELFF. The DNA of the CDR3 is TGTGCCAGCAGCCGAAGGCGTGAAGCGGGAGCAGCCGGGGAGCTGTTTTTT.

The V gene is TRBV5-6, the J gene TRBJ2-7; maybe TRBD1 (6 bases). Germline loops: CDR1 SGHDT, CDR2 YYEEEE. The CDR3 has 13 residues. With 2 bases removed from V and 6 bases from J, the gap between germline ends came to 12 bases. The DNA of the CDR3 is TGTGCCAGCAGCTTTGCCAGGGGTGGCGAGCAGTACTTC. This translates into CASSFARGGEQYF.

The chain is built from TRBV27 and TRBJ1-1; no clear D gene. The CDR3 extends over 14 amino acids. V was cut by 6 bases and J by 4 bases, with 15 bases left in between. CDR1 and CDR2 (germline): MNHEY, SMNVEV (reference sequence). CDR3 coding DNA: TGTGCCAGCAGCATGATCGCGGGGAGCACTGAAGCTTTCTTT. This gives the protein CASSMIAGSTEAFF.

This clone was seen a single time. V is TRBV30 and J is TRBJ2-1; no clear D gene. Per the germline V gene, CDR1 is GTSNPN and CDR2 is SVGIG (reference sequence). The CDR3 loop spans 14 amino acids. Trimming removed 4 bases from V and 0 bases from J, with 10 bases in between. The CDR3 coding sequence is TGTGCCTGGACTTTCTCGAGCTCCTACAATGAGCAGTTCTTC. This gives the protein CAWTFSSSYNEQFF.

This clone was counted a single time. The chain is built from TRBV11-3 and TRBJ2-7; D not resolved. The V end was cut by 3 bases, the J end by 6 bases, with 18 bases between. This CDR3 region has 15 residues. Germline V lookup: CDR1 SGHNT, CDR2 YENEEA. In DNA form, the CDR3 reads TGTGCCAGCAGCTTCCGCCTCGACTCGGCAAGCGAGCAGTACTTC. Translation gives CASSFRLDSASEQYF.

This rearrangement joins TRBV9 to TRBJ2-3; perhaps TRBD2 as D (6 bases). The V gene's germline CDR1 is SGDLS and CDR2 YYNGEE. Trimming took off 0 bases at V and 4 bases at J, with 12 bases between the two ends. This CDR3 has 15 amino acids. The CDR3 nucleotides read TGTGCCAGCAGCGTAGGCGGGAACCTCGCAGATACGCAGTATTTT. It specifies CASSVGGNLADTQYF.

In regard to this clone: Other DNA sequences within the sample encode an identical CDR3. V and J are TRBV15 and TRBJ2-1; weak D call: TRBD2 (6 bases). Germline V CDR1 and CDR2: LNHNV, YYDKDF (reference sequence). The CDR3 consists of 12 residues. The germline V and J ends were trimmed by 0 bases and 9 bases, with 6 bases remaining between them. CDR3 in DNA: TGTGCCACCAGCAGAGAGGGGGGTGAGCAGTTCTTC. It is translated as CATSREGGEQFF.

CDR3 DNA: TGTGCCACCAGACGGGACTACCAGCAAGGGGAGACCCAGTACTTC. Its protein product is CATRRDYQQGETQYF. J is TRBJ2-5 and V is TRBV15; 7 bases fit TRBD2. The J segment lost 5 bases and the V segment lost 6 bases, leaving 12 bases of the junction unmatched. The CDR3 contains 15 residues. Germline CDR1 LNHNV, CDR2 YYDKDF (reference sequence).

V and J are TRBV4-3 and TRBJ1-1; D call uncertain. V was pared by 1 base and J by 4 bases, with 13 bases between. Germline lookup yields CDR1 LGHNA and CDR2 YSLEER. The CDR3 is 15 residues long. CDR3 nucleotides: TGCGCCAGCAGCCAAGGTAGGGAGAGGAGCACTGAAGCTTTCTTT. Protein sequence: CASSQGRERSTEAFF.